This T cell receptor beta chain appears in the sequencing data of a study of blood T cell repertoires in COVID-19. About the study: Some COVID-19 samples were acute and others convalescent; all came from the United States, Italy and Spain. Sources were T cells, B-cell-depleted T cells, or PBMCs; the material itself was cDNA or gDNA.

Methods used by the authors: Reference gene primers were amplified, and this amplification served to estimate nucleated cell counts. Produced via immunoSEQ multiplex PCR; TCRdb's table is partial and in-frame only. V and J calls and clone size are copied from that table; D and trimming were computed from the DNA. The table includes about 330,000 clones, over 75% detected once. A single count supports this clone. The specimen was peripheral blood. The TCR originated in a woman aged 50 to 60 with active or convalescent COVID-19.

This chain's CDR3 is CASSTRTGFSYEQYF. The CDR3 bases are TGTGCCAGCAGCACGAGGACAGGCTTCTCCTACGAGCAGTACTTC. The chain joins TRBV5-5 to TRBJ2-7; 7 bases match TRBD1. The CDR3 length is 15 residues. Germline V gives CDR1 SGHKS, CDR2 YYEKEE (reference sequence). J lost 0 bases, V lost 4 bases, and 7 bases had no gene match.